The source of this T cell receptor beta chain is a study of T cells in Graves' hyperthyroidism and ophthalmopathy (dated by TCRdb to between 2019 and 2020). As for the study more broadly: Peripheral blood was sampled at the time of initial diagnosis, prior to any treatment. The study also compared thyroid tissue and blood T-cell repertoires from several Graves' hyperthyroidism patients. Prospective prediction of ophthalmopathy was tested in an independent validation cohort of 18 to 20 hyperthyroidism patients and roughly 16 patients who later progressed to ophthalmopathy. The 100 or so discovery patients were divided at random into training and test sets in a 7:3 ratio. A discovery cohort of around 100 patients, about 44 with Graves' ophthalmopathy and approximately 57 with stable Graves' hyperthyroidism, was used to find distinguishing TCR V-J signatures. The paper describes TCR Vbeta CDR3 sequencing of 120 to 150 peripheral blood samples, made up of 43 ophthalmopathy patients, roughly 72 hyperthyroidism patients and 17 progressor patients. After sampling, hyperthyroidism patients received methimazole starting at 30 mg daily, and ophthalmopathy patients received high-dose intravenous methylprednisolone.

Amplification of TCR beta CDR3 regions was carried out from RNA transcripts. The TCR CDR3 was subjected to a first round of RT-PCR using the HTBI primer set and the Qiagen OneStep RT-PCR kit. Libraries were constructed in a second round of multiplex PCR, after which size selection and purification were carried out. Sequencing of the libraries was done on an Illumina HiSeq2000 using paired-end 100 bp reads. The study's own analysis went as follows. SOAPnuke was used to process the raw data, throwing out any read that contained adapters or uncalled bases, had a mean Phred below 15, or lacked an exact constant-primer or identifier match. COPE v1.2.5 was used to merge the high-quality paired reads, and each unique nucleotide sequence was defined as a clonotype. Clonotypes were aligned to IMGT TRBV, TRBD and TRBJ reference segments using MiTCR v1.1. The analysis was restricted to V-J combinations with a frequency above 0.0001, which together covered just over 98% of the repertoires. The TCS score was defined as the ratio of F50 (clonal expansion) to E x V (chaos), calculated using BLOSUM62-based TCRdist between CDR3 peptides within each V-J. Welch's t-statistics and random forest reduced roughly 540 V-J features to around 14, which were used in a naive Bayes classifier (R e1071). The public sequencing data were trimmed at Q25 with fastp and processed into clonotypes with MiXCR by TCRdb, which kept only in-frame beta chains. A single entry per CDR3 protein holds the most common genes and DNA from its merged rows. These V and J calls rely on TCRdb rather than the paper's analysis. The sample records 700,000 or so distinct CDR3 sequences, less than 20% of which are singletons. Of the sample, approximately 8.4% is held by the ten largest clones.

This clonotype was seen only a few times. No antigen is known for it. No qualities accompany the bases; no much larger clone lies one base away. Stable Graves' hyperthyroidism was defined as no progression to ophthalmopathy during 18 months of follow-up. The hyperthyroidism patients were between 18 and 65 years old and newly diagnosed, with a disease duration of less than 2 months. Patients with uncontrolled infections, other autoimmune diseases, pregnancy or lactation were excluded. Diagnoses relied on clinical symptoms, serum thyroxine and TRAb, thyroid ultrasound and orbital computed tomography. PBMCs were separated from roughly 10 ml of fresh peripheral blood using Ficoll-Paque density gradient centrifugation. Trizol reagent was used to extract total RNA, and RNA quality was then checked on an Agilent 2100 Bioanalyzer. The full study reports these points: A 13 V-J signature model separated ophthalmopathy from stable hyperthyroidism, with around 88% sensitivity and roughly 84% specificity in cross-validation and 80%/75% in testing. Most expanded thyroid clonotypes (frequency above 0.001) were also found in blood, which suggests that blood repertoires may mirror thyroid immune responses. In validation, the model predicted progression to ophthalmopathy a median of about 6.5 months before onset, with around 70% sensitivity and about 72% specificity. Sample size was not statistically predetermined, and investigators were not blinded to group allocation.

The source of this sequence is a man in his late teens or twenties with Graves' hyperthyroidism. Sequencing was carried out using blood.

The DNA sequence is TGTGCCAGCAGCGGGCGGGGCTTCAACAATGAGCAGTTCTTC. Protein translation: CASSGRGFNNEQFF. The chain is made from TRBV9 and TRBJ2-1; the best D guess is TRBD2, with 6 bases matching. Trimming removed 3 bases from V and 5 bases from J, leaving 12 bases between the germline ends. The CDR3 contains 14 residues, cysteine and phenylalanine counted. Left in the record is the CDR3 DNA by itself, 42 bases read in frame from the first base. In the germline V gene, CDR1 corresponds to SGDLS and CDR2 to YYNGEE.